This T cell receptor (beta chain) came from a study of OX40 agonist ivuxolimab in advanced cancers. Study findings and constraints: Some patients without response likewise showed low normalized clonal expansion.

The J segment lost 4 bases and the V segment lost 3 bases, leaving 5 bases of the junction unmatched. Germline CDR1 is MDHEN and CDR2 is SYDVKM. This CDR3 spans 14 amino acids. Only in-frame clones appear in the TCRdb table, and some are missing; sequencing was by immunoSEQ multiplex PCR. This sample has roughly 76,000 clones; around 86% occur once, and the top ten carry roughly 3.1%. A note on this clone: The target antigen is unknown.

The origin of this receptor is an adult with an advanced solid tumor such as melanoma, head and neck, liver or kidney cancer. The rearrangement links TRBV28 to TRBJ1-1; 7 bases agree with TRBD1. This specimen consisted of CD4+ or CD8+ T cells sorted from blood, obtained in a trial of the OX40 agonist ivuxolimab. The CDR3 nucleotides are TGTGCCAGCAGTTTGAAGGGGGCCAGCACTGAAGCTTTCTTT. It codes for CASSLKGASTEAFF.